Here is one TCR beta chain with its context. What it binds is unknown. A much larger clone is a single base away; this may be a read error. Genomic DNA yielded TCR beta CDR3, amplified by two-round multiplex PCR. TRBV and TRBJ genes each had their own specific primers in first-round PCR. TCRdb re-analysed the multiplex PCR reads in MiXCR, keeping a single row per CDR3 protein. The data contain around 20,000 distinct CDR3 sequences, 40% of them singletons. CDR3 length: 20 amino acids. Germline V gene data show CDR1 as MNHEY and CDR2 as SVGAGI. V dropped 2 bases and J dropped 0; count of bases not matched to a gene: 10. Blood, about 5.8 milliliters, was collected at each of two time points. The data were obtained in a study of prognosis after radiotherapy for stage I lung cancer. General study points: Reduced unique TCR clone counts were recorded after stereotactic body radiation therapy, with a median of around 10,000 versus 6,500.

The genes are TRBV6-5 and TRBJ2-1; TRBD2 agrees at 13 bases. The source was PBMCs, collected before or after stereotactic body radiation therapy (not recorded which). The clonotype originates from a donor over 45 with non-small cell lung cancer. The CDR3 spells CASSYPTPTSGRPSYNEQFF. The CDR3 bases are TGTGCCAGCAGTTACCCCACCCCGACTAGCGGGAGGCCCTCCTACAATGAGCAGTTCTTC.